This TCR beta chain came from a study of identical twins' blood T cells. TCRdb re-derived calls from the 5' RACE reads in MiXCR, one entry per CDR3 protein. The sample lists fewer than 450,000 distinct CDR3 sequences, roughly 28% occurring once. As regards this clonotype: A much more abundant neighbour one base away suggests this may be a read error.

The CDR3 spans 16 residues. From germline, CDR1 is LGHNA and CDR2 YNFKEQ. This rearrangement joins TRBV4-2 to TRBJ1-3; D gene ambiguous. The specimen sequenced was PBMCs. This clonotype was sampled from a woman aged 18-55 years in good health. Here the CDR3 DNA reads TGTGCCAGCAGCCAACACACAACAGTCTCTGGAAACACCAAATATTTT. This translates into CASSQHTTVSGNTKYF.